The rows below give T cell receptor beta chains drawn from one sample of a study of CD8+ T cells in alopecia areata. Sequencing used immunoSEQ multiplex PCR; TCRdb keeps in-frame clones, though not all of them. Among 170,000 or so clones listed, roughly 50% were seen once. The sequencing here drew on CD8+ T cells sorted from blood, taken at week 24, from a patient treated with tofacitinib. Receptors were obtained from a human donor with alopecia areata. The CDR3 runs from the conserved cysteine through the conserved F or W. Fields, in order: V gene, CDR3 length, clone size, J gene, D gene, CDR3 DNA, CDR3 protein. The D gene is left open where the match is weak. Only some rows state a clone size, as once, few, many or a class for expanded clones.

v_call: TRBV2; cdr3_length: 15; clone_size: .; j_call: TRBJ2-2; d_call: .; cdr3_nt: TGTGCCAGCGAAACCTCAATCGGTTGGACCGGGGAGCTGTTTTTT; cdr3_aa: CASETSIGWTGELFF
v_call: TRBV11-3; cdr3_length: 14; clone_size: .; j_call: TRBJ1-1; d_call: .; cdr3_nt: TGTGCCAGCAGCTCACCCGACACCTACACTGAAGCTTTCTTT; cdr3_aa: CASSSPDTYTEAFF
v_call: TRBV5-4; cdr3_length: 15; clone_size: .; j_call: TRBJ1-4; d_call: .; cdr3_nt: TGTGCCAGCAGCTTGGCTGGTCGGCCAGAGGAAAAACTGTTTTTT; cdr3_aa: CASSLAGRPEEKLFF
v_call: TRBV4-3; cdr3_length: 14; clone_size: .; j_call: TRBJ2-7; d_call: .; cdr3_nt: TGCGCCAGCAGCCAATCCCTCGCCTCAGACGAGCAGTACTTC; cdr3_aa: CASSQSLASDEQYF
v_call: TRBV2; cdr3_length: 12; clone_size: .; j_call: TRBJ2-7; d_call: .; cdr3_nt: TGTGCCAGCTCAACGCTCTCCTACGAGCAGTACTTC; cdr3_aa: CASSTLSYEQYF
v_call: TRBV7-8; cdr3_length: 15; clone_size: .; j_call: TRBJ2-7; d_call: .; cdr3_nt: TGTGCCAGCAGCTCAACCGTCGACAGTATCCCCGAGCAGTACTTC; cdr3_aa: CASSSTVDSIPEQYF
v_call: TRBV11-2; cdr3_length: 13; clone_size: .; j_call: TRBJ2-7; d_call: TRBD1; cdr3_nt: TGTGCCAGCAGCCGTGACAGGGTCTACGAGCAGTACTTC; cdr3_aa: CASSRDRVYEQYF
v_call: TRBV30; cdr3_length: 15; clone_size: .; j_call: TRBJ1-1; d_call: .; cdr3_nt: TGTGCCTGGAGGGATCCCGACAGAACCAACACTGAAGCTTTCTTT; cdr3_aa: CAWRDPDRTNTEAFF
v_call: TRBV6-4; cdr3_length: 13; clone_size: .; j_call: TRBJ1-5; d_call: .; cdr3_nt: TGTGCCAGCAGTGTGGGGGCCAATCAGCCCCAGCATTTT; cdr3_aa: CASSVGANQPQHF
v_call: TRBV5-4; cdr3_length: 13; clone_size: .; j_call: TRBJ2-7; d_call: .; cdr3_nt: TGTGCCAGCAGCTCGGACACCACCTACGAGCAGTACTTC; cdr3_aa: CASSSDTTYEQYF
v_call: TRBV30; cdr3_length: 14; clone_size: .; j_call: TRBJ1-2; d_call: .; cdr3_nt: TGTGCCTGGAGTGCTGGACAGACCCTTGATGGCTACACCTTC; cdr3_aa: CAWSAGQTLDGYTF
v_call: TRBV5-1; cdr3_length: 15; clone_size: .; j_call: TRBJ2-3; d_call: .; cdr3_nt: TGCGCCAGCAGCTTGAAGGGCACGGCGGCAGATACGCAGTATTTT; cdr3_aa: CASSLKGTAADTQYF
v_call: TRBV30; cdr3_length: 14; clone_size: once; j_call: TRBJ2-3; d_call: TRBD2; cdr3_nt: TGTGCCTGGACGGCTAGCGGCCGCACAGATACGCAGTATTTT; cdr3_aa: CAWTASGRTDTQYF
v_call: TRBV29-1; cdr3_length: 13; clone_size: once; j_call: TRBJ1-1; d_call: .; cdr3_nt: TGCAGCGTTGAAGACGGCGGTACATATGAAGCTTTCTTT; cdr3_aa: CSVEDGGTYEAFF
v_call: TRBV30; cdr3_length: 13; clone_size: few; j_call: TRBJ1-1; d_call: .; cdr3_nt: TGTGCCTGGAGTGTCGGGGGATACACTGAAGCTTTCTTT; cdr3_aa: CAWSVGGYTEAFF
v_call: TRBV19; cdr3_length: 15; clone_size: few; j_call: TRBJ1-2; d_call: TRBD1; cdr3_nt: TGTGCCAGTCACCCTCGGGGACAGGTTCTTTATGGCTACACCTTC; cdr3_aa: CASHPRGQVLYGYTF
v_call: TRBV11-2; cdr3_length: 12; clone_size: once; j_call: TRBJ1-4; d_call: .; cdr3_nt: TGTGCCAGCAGCCGAGCCCAGGGAAAACTGTTTTTT; cdr3_aa: CASSRAQGKLFF
v_call: TRBV13; cdr3_length: 13; clone_size: few; j_call: TRBJ1-1; d_call: .; cdr3_nt: TGTGCCAGCAGCTTTGGAGGGACCACTGAAGCTTTCTTT; cdr3_aa: CASSFGGTTEAFF